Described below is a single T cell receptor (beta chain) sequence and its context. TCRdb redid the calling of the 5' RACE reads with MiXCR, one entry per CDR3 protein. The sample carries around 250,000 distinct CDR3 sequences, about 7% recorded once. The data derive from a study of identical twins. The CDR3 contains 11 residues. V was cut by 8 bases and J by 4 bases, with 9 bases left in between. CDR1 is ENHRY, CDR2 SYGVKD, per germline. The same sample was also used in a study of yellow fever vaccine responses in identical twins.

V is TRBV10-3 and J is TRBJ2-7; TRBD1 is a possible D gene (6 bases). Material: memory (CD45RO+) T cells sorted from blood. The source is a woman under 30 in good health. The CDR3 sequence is CAIGTSYEQYV. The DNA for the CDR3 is TGTGCCATCGGGACAAGTTACGAGCAGTACGTC.